This entry lists 2 T cell receptor beta chains sequenced from one sample in a study of CD8+ T cells in alopecia areata. After isolation, RNA underwent reverse transcription to generate cDNA as the sequencing template. This table comes from immunoSEQ multiplex PCR, and its TCRdb copy is limited to in-frame clones, with some not included. This sample has 90,000 to 150,000 clones, with less than 45% found just once. The specimen sequenced was CD4+ T cells sorted from blood. All receptors come from a human donor with alopecia areata.

This clone was seen a handful of times. This chain links TRBV19 with TRBJ1-2; the D is unclear. CDR3 length equals 15 residues. The germline V gene has CDR1 LNHDA and CDR2 SQIVND (reference sequence). The ends were cut back, 7 bases at V and 0 bases at J, with 15 bases in the middle. This CDR3 reads CASTKQPGTNYGYTF. The CDR3 DNA is TGTGCCAGTACCAAACAACCGGGGACTAACTATGGCTACACCTTC. Drawing the rest from reference TRBV19 and TRBJ1-2, the complete variable domain is DGGITQSPKYLFRKEGQNVTLSCEQNLNHDAMYWYRQDPGQGLRLIYYSQIVNDFQKGDIAEGYSVSREKKESFPLTVTSAQKNPTAFYLCASTKQPGTNYGYTFGSGTRLTVV.

V and J are TRBV29-1 and TRBJ2-7, with D unclear. This CDR3 is built from 11 residues. In germline, CDR1 is SQVTM, CDR2 ANQGSEA. The ends were cut back, 4 bases at V and 0 bases at J, with 4 bases in the middle. CDR3: CSVGPSYEQYF. The CDR3 coding sequence is TGCAGCGTTGGACCCTCCTACGAGCAGTACTTC.